These 8 T cell receptor beta chains were all obtained from the same sample, sequenced in a study of blood T cell repertoires in COVID-19. Data came from immunoSEQ multiplex PCR; TCRdb stores just in-frame clones and leaves some out. The sample has roughly 400,000 clones, about 83% seen once; the top ten hold about 9.4%. Input material: PBMCs or T cells enriched from blood (not recorded which). These TCRs come from a woman aged 45-65 years who had recovered from COVID-19.

Concerning this clone itself: Distinct nucleotide sequences in the sample also encode this CDR3. The chain links TRBV5-1 to TRBJ2-1; perhaps TRBD1 as D (5 bases). The V end was cut by 0 bases, the J end by 2 bases, with 9 bases between. Germline loops: CDR1 SGHRS, CDR2 YFSETQ. The CDR3 runs to 15 residues. In DNA form, the CDR3 reads TGCGCCAGCAGCTTGGGGGGCGGAACCTACAATGAGCAGTTCTTC. It translates to CASSLGGGTYNEQFF.

The gene calls are TRBV5-6 and TRBJ1-3, with D uncertain. CDR3 length equals 18 residues. Germline loops: CDR1 SGHDT, CDR2 YYEEEE. Trimming removed 1 base from V and 3 bases from J, with 20 bases in between. CDR3 nucleotide sequence: TGTGCCAGCAGCTTGTATCGTGTAGCGGCTGATGTTGGAAACACCATATATTTT. Amino acid sequence: CASSLYRVAADVGNTIYF. Variable domain in full (rest from reference TRBV5-6 and TRBJ1-3): DAGVTQSPTHLIKTRGQQVTLRCSPKSGHDTVSWYQQALGQGPQFIFQYYEEEERQRGNFPDRFSGHQFPNYSSELNVNALLLGDSALYLCASSLYRVAADVGNTIYFGEGSWLTVV.

The chain joins TRBV28 to TRBJ2-3, with D perhaps TRBD1 (6 bases). The V and J ends lost 4 bases and 1 base respectively, with 9 bases between them. The CDR3 consists of 14 residues. Germline-derived CDR1 and CDR2 are MDHEN and SYDVKM. The CDR3, as DNA: TGTGCCAGCAGTTATGGGGGCCGCACAGATACGCAGTATTTT. It is translated as CASSYGGRTDTQYF.

This chain links TRBV3-1 (or the pseudogene TRBV3-2) with TRBJ2-3, with D possibly matching TRBD2 (5 bases). The V gene's germline CDR1 is LGHDT and CDR2 YNNKEL (reference sequence). Trimming stripped 2 bases from V and 3 bases from J, with 18 bases between. This CDR3 is built from 17 residues. In DNA, the CDR3 is TGTGCCAGCAGCCAAATGAGGTCGGGAAGGGAGACAGATACGCAGTATTTT. It codes for CASSQMRSGRETDTQYF.

This clone was observed many times. This rearrangement joins TRBV12-3 or TRBV12-4 to TRBJ1-2; D is undetermined. The V end lost 3 bases, the J end lost 8 bases, and 10 bases lay between the germline ends. The CDR3 covers 12 residues. The CDR3 spells CASSFREGGYTF. The CDR3 DNA reads TGTGCCAGCAGTTTCAGAGAGGGAGGCTACACCTTC.

The V and J genes are TRBV27 and TRBJ1-1; 8 nucleotides align to TRBD1. Germline trimming cut 6 bases from V and 8 bases from J; bases unmatched to any gene: 8. In germline, CDR1 is MNHEY, CDR2 SMNVEV (reference sequence). This CDR3 is 13 amino acids long. CDR3 bases: TGTGCCAGCAGCACAGGGGGGATCAGGGAAGCTTTCTTT. It codes for CASSTGGIREAFF.

The V call is TRBV27, the J call TRBJ1-6, with no clear D. The germline gives CDR1 MNHEY, CDR2 SMNVEV (reference sequence). The germline V and J ends were trimmed by 3 bases and 7 bases, with 10 bases remaining between them. The CDR3 length is 14 residues. Here the CDR3 reads CASSFEHKNSPLHF. DNA of the CDR3: TGTGCCAGCAGTTTCGAACATAAAAATTCACCCCTCCACTTT.

The V and J genes are TRBV5-1 and TRBJ2-7; D is ambiguous. V lost 0 bases and J 3 bases, leaving 7 bases between the germline ends. Germline CDR1 reads SGHRS; CDR2 reads YFSETQ. The CDR3 length is 13 residues. In DNA, the CDR3 is TGCGCCAGCAGCTTGGGTCAGTACTACGAGCAGTACTTC. Protein product: CASSLGQYYEQYF.